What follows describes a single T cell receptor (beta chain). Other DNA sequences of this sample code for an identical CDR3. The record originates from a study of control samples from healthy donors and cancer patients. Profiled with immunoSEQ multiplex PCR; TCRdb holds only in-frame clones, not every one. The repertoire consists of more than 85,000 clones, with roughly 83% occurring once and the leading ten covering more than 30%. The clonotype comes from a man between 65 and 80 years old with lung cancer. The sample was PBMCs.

As DNA, the CDR3 is TGCGCCAGCAGCTTGGAGGGGTCTCAGCCCCAGCATTTT. This sequence encodes CASSLEGSQPQHF. V usage is TRBV5-1 and J usage is TRBJ1-5, with a tentative D call TRBD1 (5 bases). This CDR3 is built from 13 residues. From germline, CDR1 is SGHRS and CDR2 YFSETQ. Trimming shortened V by 0 bases and J by 6 bases, and 7 bases separated the two germline ends.